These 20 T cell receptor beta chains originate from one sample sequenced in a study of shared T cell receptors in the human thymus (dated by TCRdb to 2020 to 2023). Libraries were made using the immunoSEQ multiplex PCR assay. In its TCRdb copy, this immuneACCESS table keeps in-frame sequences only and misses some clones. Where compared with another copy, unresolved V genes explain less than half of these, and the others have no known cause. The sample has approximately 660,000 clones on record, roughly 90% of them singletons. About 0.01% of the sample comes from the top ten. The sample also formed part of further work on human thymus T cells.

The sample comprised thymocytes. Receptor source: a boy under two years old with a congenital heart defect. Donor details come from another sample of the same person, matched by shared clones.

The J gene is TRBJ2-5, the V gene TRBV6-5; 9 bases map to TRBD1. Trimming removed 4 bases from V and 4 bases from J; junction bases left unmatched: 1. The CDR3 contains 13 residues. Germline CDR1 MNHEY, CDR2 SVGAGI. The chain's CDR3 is CASSWGQGETQYF. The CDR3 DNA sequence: TGTGCCAGCAGTTGGGGACAGGGAGAGACCCAGTACTTC.

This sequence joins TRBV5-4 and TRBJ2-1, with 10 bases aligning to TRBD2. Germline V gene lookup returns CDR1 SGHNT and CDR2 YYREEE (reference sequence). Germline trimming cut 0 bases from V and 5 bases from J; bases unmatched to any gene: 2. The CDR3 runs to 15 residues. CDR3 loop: CASSLAGTSDNEQFF. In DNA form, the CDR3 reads TGTGCCAGCAGCTTGGCCGGGACTAGCGACAATGAGCAGTTCTTC.

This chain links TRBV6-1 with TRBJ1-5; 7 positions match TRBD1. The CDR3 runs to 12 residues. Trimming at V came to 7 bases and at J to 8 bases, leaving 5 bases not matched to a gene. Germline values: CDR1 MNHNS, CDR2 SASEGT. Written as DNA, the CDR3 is TGTGCCAGCACCCAGACAGGGAAGCCCCAGCATTTT. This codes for CASTQTGKPQHF.

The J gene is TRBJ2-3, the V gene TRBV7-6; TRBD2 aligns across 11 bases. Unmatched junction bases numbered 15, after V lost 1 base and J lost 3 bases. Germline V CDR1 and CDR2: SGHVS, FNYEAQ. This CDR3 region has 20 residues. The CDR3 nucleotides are TGTGCCAGCAGCTTAGAGGTAGCGGGAGGGCCTAGTCTCGGGACAGATACGCAGTATTTT. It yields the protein CASSLEVAGGPSLGTDTQYF.

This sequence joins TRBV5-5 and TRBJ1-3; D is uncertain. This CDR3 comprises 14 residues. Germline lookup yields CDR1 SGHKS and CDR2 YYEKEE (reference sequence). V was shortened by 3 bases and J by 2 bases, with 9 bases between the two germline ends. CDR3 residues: CASSSDGAGNTIYF. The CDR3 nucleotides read TGTGCCAGCAGCTCTGACGGGGCTGGAAACACCATATATTTT.

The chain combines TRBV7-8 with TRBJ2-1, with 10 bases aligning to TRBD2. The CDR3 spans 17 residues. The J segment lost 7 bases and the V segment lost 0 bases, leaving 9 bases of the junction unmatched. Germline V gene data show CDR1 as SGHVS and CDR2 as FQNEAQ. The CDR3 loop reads CASSLADGLAGANEQFF. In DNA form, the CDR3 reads TGTGCCAGCAGCTTAGCCGATGGGCTAGCGGGAGCAAATGAGCAGTTCTTC.

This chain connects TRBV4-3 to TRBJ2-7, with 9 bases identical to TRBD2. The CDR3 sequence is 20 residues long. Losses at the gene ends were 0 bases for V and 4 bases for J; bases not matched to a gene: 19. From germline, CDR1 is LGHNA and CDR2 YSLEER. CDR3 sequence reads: CASSQDRASGTHPTHYEQYF. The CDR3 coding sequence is TGCGCCAGCAGCCAAGATCGGGCTAGCGGGACACACCCAACCCATTACGAGCAGTACTTC.

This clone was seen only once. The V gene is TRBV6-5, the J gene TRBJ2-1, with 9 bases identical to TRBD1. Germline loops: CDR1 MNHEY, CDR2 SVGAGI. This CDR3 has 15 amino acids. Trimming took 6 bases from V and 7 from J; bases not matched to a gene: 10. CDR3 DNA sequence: TGTGCCAGCAGCCGAAGAGACAGGGGGGGGAATGAGCAGTTCTTC. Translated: CASSRRDRGGNEQFF.

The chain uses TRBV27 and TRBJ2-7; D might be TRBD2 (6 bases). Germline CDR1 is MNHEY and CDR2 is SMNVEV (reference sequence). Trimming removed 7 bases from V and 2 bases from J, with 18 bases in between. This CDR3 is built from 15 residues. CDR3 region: CASTPGGRPPYEQYF. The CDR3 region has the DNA TGTGCCAGCACCCCTGGGGGGAGGCCTCCCTACGAGCAGTACTTC.

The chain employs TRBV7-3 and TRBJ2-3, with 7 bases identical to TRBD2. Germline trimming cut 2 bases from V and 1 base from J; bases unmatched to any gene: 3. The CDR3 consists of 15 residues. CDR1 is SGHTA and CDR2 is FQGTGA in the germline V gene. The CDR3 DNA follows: TGTGCCAGCAGCTTAGGAACTAGCGGCACAGATACGCAGTATTTT. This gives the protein CASSLGTSGTDTQYF.

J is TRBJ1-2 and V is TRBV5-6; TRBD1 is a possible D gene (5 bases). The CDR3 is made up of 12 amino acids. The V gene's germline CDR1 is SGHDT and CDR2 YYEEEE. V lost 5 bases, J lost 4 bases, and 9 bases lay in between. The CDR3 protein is CASSSTVYGYTF. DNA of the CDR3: TGTGCCAGCAGTTCGACAGTCTATGGCTACACCTTC.

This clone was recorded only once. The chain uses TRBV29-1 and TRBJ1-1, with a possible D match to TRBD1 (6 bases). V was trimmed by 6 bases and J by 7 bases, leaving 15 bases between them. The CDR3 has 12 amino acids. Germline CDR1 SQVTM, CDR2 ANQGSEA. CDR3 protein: CSVNREGSEAFF. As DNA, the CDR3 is TGCAGCGTCAACAGGGAAGGGAGTGAAGCTTTCTTT.

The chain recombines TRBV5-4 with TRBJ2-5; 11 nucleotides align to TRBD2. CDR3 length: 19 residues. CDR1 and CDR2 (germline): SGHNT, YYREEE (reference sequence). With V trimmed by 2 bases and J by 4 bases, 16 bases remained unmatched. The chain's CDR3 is CASSFVTSGTSGQGETQYF. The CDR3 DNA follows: TGTGCCAGCAGCTTCGTCACCTCCGGGACTAGCGGCCAGGGAGAGACCCAGTACTTC. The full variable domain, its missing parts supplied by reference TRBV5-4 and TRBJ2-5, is ETGVTQSPTHLIKTRGQQVTLRCSSQSGHNTVSWYQQALGQGPQFIFQYYREEENGRGNFPPRFSGLQFPNYSSELNVNALELDDSALYLCASSFVTSGTSGQGETQYFGPGTRLLVL.

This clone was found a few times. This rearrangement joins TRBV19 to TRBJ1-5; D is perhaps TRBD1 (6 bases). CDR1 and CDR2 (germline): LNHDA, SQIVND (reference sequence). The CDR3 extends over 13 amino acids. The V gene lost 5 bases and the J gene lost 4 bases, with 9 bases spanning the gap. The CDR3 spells CASSPQGNQPQHF. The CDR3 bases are TGTGCCAGTAGTCCACAGGGAAATCAGCCCCAGCATTTT.

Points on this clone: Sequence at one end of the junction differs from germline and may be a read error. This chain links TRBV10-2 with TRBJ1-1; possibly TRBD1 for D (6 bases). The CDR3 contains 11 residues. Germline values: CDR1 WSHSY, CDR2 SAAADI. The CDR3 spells CAGKGGAEAFF. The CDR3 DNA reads TGCGCCGGCAAAGGGGGGGCTGAGGCTTTCTTT.

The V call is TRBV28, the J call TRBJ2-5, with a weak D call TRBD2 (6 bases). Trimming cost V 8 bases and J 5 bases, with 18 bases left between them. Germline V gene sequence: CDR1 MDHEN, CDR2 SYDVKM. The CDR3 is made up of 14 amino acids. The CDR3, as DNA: TGTGCCAGCCTTTTATCGGGAGAGGGGGAGACCCAGTACTTC. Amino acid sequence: CASLLSGEGETQYF.

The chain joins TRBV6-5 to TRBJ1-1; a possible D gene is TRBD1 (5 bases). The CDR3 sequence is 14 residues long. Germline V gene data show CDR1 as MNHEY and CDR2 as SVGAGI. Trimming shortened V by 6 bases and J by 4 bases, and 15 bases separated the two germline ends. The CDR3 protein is CASSPEGVGTEAFF. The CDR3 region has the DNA TGTGCCAGCAGCCCCGAAGGGGTCGGCACTGAAGCTTTCTTT.

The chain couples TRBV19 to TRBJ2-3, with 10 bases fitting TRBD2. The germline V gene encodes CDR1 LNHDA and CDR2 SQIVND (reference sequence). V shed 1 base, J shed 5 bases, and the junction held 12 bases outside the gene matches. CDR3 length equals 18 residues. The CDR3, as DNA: TGTGCCAGTAGTATAGGCTCACCAGCGGGAGGGGAAGGAGATACGCAGTATTTT. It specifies CASSIGSPAGGEGDTQYF.

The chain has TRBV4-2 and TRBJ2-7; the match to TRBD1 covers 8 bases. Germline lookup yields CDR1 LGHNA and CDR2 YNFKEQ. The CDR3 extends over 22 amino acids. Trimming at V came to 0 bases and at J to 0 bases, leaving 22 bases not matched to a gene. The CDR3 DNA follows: TGTGCCAGCAGCCAAGAATTGGGTAATTTGGACAGGGAGGAAGGCCGCTCCTACGAGCAGTACTTC. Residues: CASSQELGNLDREEGRSYEQYF.

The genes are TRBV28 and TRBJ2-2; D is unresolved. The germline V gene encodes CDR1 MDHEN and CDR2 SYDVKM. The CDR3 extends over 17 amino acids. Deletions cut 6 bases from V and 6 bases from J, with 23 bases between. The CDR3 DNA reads TGTGCCAGCAGCTCAACCCAGGCTACCTTTCGACCCGGGGAGCTGTTTTTT. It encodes CASSSTQATFRPGELFF.